This T cell receptor beta chain came from a study of T cell changes during pregnancy in multiple sclerosis (dated by TCRdb to between 2018 and 2021). Notes on the research overall: The study examined how the T cell repertoire changed over the course of pregnancy in women with multiple sclerosis.

Receptor amplification or capture employed the immunoSEQ multiplex PCR assay. Held by TCRdb, this immuneACCESS table contains in-frame sequences only and omits some clones. Under half of the omission traces to an unresolved V gene where checked; the cause of the rest is unknown. The sample table contains some 64,000 clones; only one count was recorded for about 90% of them. The top ten hold 2% to 2.5% of the sample. Sequences MNHEY (CDR1) and SMNVEV (CDR2) are obtained from the germline V gene (reference sequence). V lost 3 bases and J lost 4 bases; the stretch between them is 9 bases long. From its cysteine to its phenylalanine, the CDR3 spans 14 amino acids. The DNA shown is the 42-base CDR3, in frame from base 1. This clone was seen just once. Its cognate antigen has yet to be identified. Per-nucleotide qualities are absent, and no much larger clonotype sits a single base away.

The sequence came from a female donor in good health, enrolled as a control in a pregnancy study. The V and J segments used are TRBV27 and TRBJ1-4; TRBD1 is a weak D gene call, 5 bases matching. Sequenced here: peripheral blood, sampled in the second trimester of pregnancy. This receptor has the CDR3 CASSLRQRNEKLFF. The nucleotide sequence is given as TGTGCCAGCAGTTTGAGACAGCGTAATGAAAAACTGTTTTTT.